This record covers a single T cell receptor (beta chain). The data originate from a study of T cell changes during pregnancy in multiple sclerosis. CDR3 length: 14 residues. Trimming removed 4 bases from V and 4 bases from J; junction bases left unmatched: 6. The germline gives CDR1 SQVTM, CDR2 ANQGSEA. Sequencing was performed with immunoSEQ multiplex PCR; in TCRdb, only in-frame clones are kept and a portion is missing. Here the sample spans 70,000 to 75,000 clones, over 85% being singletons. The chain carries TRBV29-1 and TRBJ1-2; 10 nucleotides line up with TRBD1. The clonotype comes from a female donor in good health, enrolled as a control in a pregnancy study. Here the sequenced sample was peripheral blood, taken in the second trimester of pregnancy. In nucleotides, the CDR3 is TGCAGCGTTGTACGACAGGGGGCGACCTATGGCTACACCTTC. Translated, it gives CSVVRQGATYGYTF.